This entry features one T cell receptor (beta chain) sequence. Its antigen remains unidentified. The input lacks base qualities; no much larger clone sits a single base away. This sample is drawn from a study of identical twins (dated by TCRdb to 2016 to 2017). As for the study more broadly: The study deep-sequenced TCR alpha and beta repertoires from monozygotic twins, unrelated adults of various ages and cord blood to test whether fetal clonotypes persist. Replicate twin experiments were performed at different times using different library preparation protocols to rule out contamination.

All donors were healthy Caucasians. Three pairs of female monozygotic twins, all aged about 18 to 30 years, made up the twin cohort. Peripheral blood mononuclear cells were the source from which RNA for the TCR libraries was isolated. The library came from 5' RACE. The run used an Illumina HiSeq 2000. A universal primer binding site was introduced by template switching, and a unique molecular identifier was present in the final cDNA, enabling accurate counting of TCR cDNA molecules. First-strand cDNA for TCR alpha and beta chains was synthesized from specific primers in the conserved constant-segment region. To control for contamination, every cDNA library carried two barcodes: a SMART-Mk sample barcode plus Illumina barcodes. TruSeq adapter sequences and Illumina sample barcodes were added in two successive PCR steps. The Illumina HiSeq platform was used with custom primers to sequence TCR alpha and beta cDNA libraries. On the study's bioinformatics: MiGEC processed the raw reads to extract unique molecular identifiers, while MiXCR was used to determine the CDR3 positions. Recombination models were inferred per individual with the repgenHMM and IGoR tools using an EM algorithm. Shared clonotype analysis was performed with the tcR package in R, normalizing sharing by the product of cloneset sizes. To study raw recombination free of thymic and clonal selection effects, out-of-frame nonproductive sequences were analyzed. The raw public data were reprocessed by TCRdb itself: fastp quality trimming at Q25, MiXCR clonotype calling, in-frame beta chains only. Rows matching on CDR3 protein sequence are summarized as one entry with the most common DNA and genes. The V and J calls follow TCRdb's processing rather than the paper's. The sample profile shows a few hundred thousand distinct CDR3 sequences; approximately 9.6% of them were found once. The ten largest make up more than 2.5% of the sample.

Here is what the overall study found, with its caveats: Abundant cord blood beta clonotypes carried fewer insertions; young adult naive repertoires showed a weaker similar trend, while memory repertoires showed none. Excess twin sharing in beta out-of-frame sequences was weaker because fewer shared sequences lowered the signal-to-noise ratio. Invariant T cells such as MAIT and iNKT could partly confound zero-insertion analyses, though diverse VJ usage argued against this for most clonotypes. Because the same donors could not be followed over many years, the conclusions depended on cross-sectional statistical analysis. In monozygotic twins, recombination models systematically underestimated out-of-frame TCR alpha sharing, but the models matched the sharing seen between unrelated individuals. Compared with coincidental sharing between unrelated individuals, out-of-frame TCR alpha sequences shared between twins had an excess of sequences with low generation probability.

The CDR3 sequence holds 15 residues, the cysteine and phenylalanine included. Only the CDR3 DNA is retained, 45 bases long and in frame from the first base. According to the germline V gene (reference sequence), CDR1 reads SEHNR and CDR2 reads FQNEAQ. Trimming accounts for 10 bases at V and 7 bases at J, while the number of junction bases matched to no gene is 12. These same data were also listed under a study on yellow fever vaccine responses in identical twins. Looking at the second paper: According to the authors, the vaccine-induced T cell response in identical twins seemed to be partly convergent and partly specific to each individual. In the study, vaccine-responding T cell clones were precisely tracked in identical twins.

Sequencing was done on a sample of PBMCs. The sequence is built from TRBV7-9 and TRBJ2-1; 11 bases in the middle match TRBD1. This TCR was sampled from a woman aged 18 to 35 in good health. This receptor has the CDR3 CATGPGTGGRNEQFF. The DNA sequence is as follows: TGTGCCACAGGCCCCGGGACAGGGGGACGGAATGAGCAGTTCTTC.